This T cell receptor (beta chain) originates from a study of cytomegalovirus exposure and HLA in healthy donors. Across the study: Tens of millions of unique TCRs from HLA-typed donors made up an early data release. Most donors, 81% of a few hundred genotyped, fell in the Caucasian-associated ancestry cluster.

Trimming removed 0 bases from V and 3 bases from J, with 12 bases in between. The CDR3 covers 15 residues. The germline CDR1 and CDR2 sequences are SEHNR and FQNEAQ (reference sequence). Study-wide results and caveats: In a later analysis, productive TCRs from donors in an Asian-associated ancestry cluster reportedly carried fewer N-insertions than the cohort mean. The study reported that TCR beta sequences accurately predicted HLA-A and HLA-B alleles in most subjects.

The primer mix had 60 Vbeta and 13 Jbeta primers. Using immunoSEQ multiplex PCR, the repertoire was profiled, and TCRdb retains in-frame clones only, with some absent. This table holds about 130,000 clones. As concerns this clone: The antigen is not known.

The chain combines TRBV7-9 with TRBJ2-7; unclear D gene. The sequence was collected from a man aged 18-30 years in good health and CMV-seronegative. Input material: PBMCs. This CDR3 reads CASSLAQGYYYEQYF. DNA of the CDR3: TGTGCCAGCAGCTTAGCGCAAGGCTACTACTACGAGCAGTACTTC.